The clone carrying this T cell receptor (beta chain) was picked up a small number of times. This entry comes from a study of control samples from healthy donors and cancer patients. TCRdb's copy holds only in-frame clones and misses some; the assay was immunoSEQ multiplex PCR. The sample has around 250,000 clones, roughly 82% seen once; the top ten hold more than 10%. The sequencing input was PBMCs. This clonotype was sampled from a woman in her fifties or sixties with lung cancer.

The CDR3 bases are TGTGCCAGCTCACCAATTGGGGGGCCTGGCGAAGCTTTCTTT. Translating gives CASSPIGGPGEAFF. The chain links TRBV18 to TRBJ1-1; tentatively, D is TRBD1 (6 bases). The length of the CDR3 is 14 residues. Trimming shortened V by 2 bases and J by 8 bases, and 15 bases separated the two germline ends. CDR1 is KGHSH and CDR2 is LQKENI in the germline V gene.